This paragraph reports one T cell receptor beta chain. Its matching antigen is unknown. The data originate from a study of response to subunit inactivated influenza vaccine. Overall study findings and caveats: The authors proposed limited new T cell recruitment per seasonal influenza vaccination.

TCRdb reanalysed the RT-PCR reads using MiXCR and keeps one entry per CDR3 protein. The data contain 860,000 or so distinct CDR3 sequences, 21% of them singletons. V dropped 4 bases and J dropped 9; count of bases not matched to a gene: 11. This CDR3 region has 14 residues. Germline V gene sequence: CDR1 LGHNA, CDR2 YSLEER. The TCR sequence derives from a man aged 45 to 65 who received an inactivated influenza vaccine. The specimen was PBMCs from blood, collected 5 to 6 days after vaccination. The rearrangement links TRBV4-3 to TRBJ2-5, with 7 bases fitting TRBD1. The CDR3 loop is CASSPELRQGAQYF. CDR3 sequence (DNA): TGCGCCAGCAGCCCGGAACTTAGACAGGGAGCCCAGTACTTC.